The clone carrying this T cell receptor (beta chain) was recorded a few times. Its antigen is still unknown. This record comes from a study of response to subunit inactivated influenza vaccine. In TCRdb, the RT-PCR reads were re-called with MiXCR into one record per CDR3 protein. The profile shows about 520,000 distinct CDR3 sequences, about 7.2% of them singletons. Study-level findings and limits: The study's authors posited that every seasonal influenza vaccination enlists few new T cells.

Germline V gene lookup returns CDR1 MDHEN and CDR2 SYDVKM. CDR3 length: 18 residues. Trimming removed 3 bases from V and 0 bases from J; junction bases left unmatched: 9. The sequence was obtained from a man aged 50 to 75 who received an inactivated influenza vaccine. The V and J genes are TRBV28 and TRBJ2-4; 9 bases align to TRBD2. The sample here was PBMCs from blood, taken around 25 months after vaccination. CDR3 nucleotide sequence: TGTGCCAGCAGTTTCAGGGGAGCGGGAGGTCCAGCCAAAAACATTCAGTACTTC. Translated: CASSFRGAGGPAKNIQYF.